This T cell receptor (beta chain) was obtained from a study of human T cells and chemical hapten exposure (dated by TCRdb to the early 2020s). Study-level background: For sensitization, 2% DPC in acetone was applied to an approximately 2 cm by approximately 2 cm area of upper inner arm skin. About 30 alopecia patients provided blood for TCR sequencing at one to four time points (pre-sensitization, 2, 6 and 24 weeks). Libraries were pooled for sequencing, and variation in per-sample TCR yields was attributed mainly to small differences in library volumes within the pool. Blood was sampled from patients pre-sensitization (week 0) and at 2, 6 and about 24 weeks after DPC sensitization. This study followed changes in the peripheral blood TCR repertoire in vivo during primary and secondary sensitization of alopecia patients to the hapten diphenylcyclopropenone (DPC). The mostly female patient cohort included alopecia areata with under or over 50% scalp involvement, alopecia totalis and alopecia universalis. Patch testing was performed on the upper back with Finn chambers containing 0.01% DPC, and the patch tests were scored after 6 days according to International Contact Dermatitis Research Group standards. Throughout the study period of 20 to 30 weeks, patients also received therapeutic DPC doses to the scalp every week. Points the paper makes about the study in general: Alopecia, a presumed autoimmune disease, was present in all patients, so the immune response of the patients might differ from that of healthy individuals. Compared with pre-sensitization or healthy control sets, expanded TCRs formed significantly more large CDR3 similarity clusters, which is consistent with antigen-driven responses. After repeated subsampling, changes were observed in the strength of the expansion versus patch-test correlation and in the threshold at which the correlation became significant. Patch test score was positively correlated with the number of PT1 expanded TCRs, with significance at thresholds 8, 16 and 32 but not at 4. DPC sensitization did not change how many TCRs were above 1 in 1000 frequency, and no evidence was found of alterations in global repertoire structure.

The method was RACE. Sequencing was carried out with a NextSeq 500. Library preparation attached unique molecular identifiers to individual cDNA molecules for quantitative, reproducible TCR counting. Each blood RNA sample was used to sequence both TCR alpha and TCR beta chains. As for how the authors treated the data: Samples had a median of roughly 91,000 TCRs, with a range from about 23,224 to 700,000. The Decombinator software suite was used to annotate V, J and CDR3 in the TCR reads. To make PS versus PT1 abundance plots, every sample was subsampled to the same number of TCRs (28,000). TCRs were defined as expanded if absent before sensitization and observed at least eight times at the 2-week time point. TCRdb passed the public sequencing reads through fastp at Q25 and MiXCR, retaining productive beta sequences. Each CDR3 protein gets just one entry, which takes the most common genes and DNA from the rows behind it. Here the V and J calls rest on TCRdb's processing, not on the authors' analysis. This sample is represented by fewer than 150,000 distinct CDR3 sequences; approximately 13% of them were singletons. 2.5% to 3% of the sample belongs to the ten largest clones.

Note on this clonotype: This clone's antigen is unknown. There are no base qualities to consult, and no much larger clone falls within one base.

The label giving this sample's time point can be read as: pre-sensitization, week 0. The treatment or condition label here, explained by the study, means: therapeutic diphenylcyclopropenone sensitization with weekly scalp DPC. At each patch-test visit, blood was drawn before the patch test was applied. Patients were considered eligible if aged 18 to 70, diagnosed with alopecia and deemed suitable for DPC therapy, and patients were excluded if pregnant. Total RNA was extracted from unfractionated whole blood that had been collected in Tempus Blood RNA tubes. This clonotype originated in a woman under 30 with alopecia areata. Some clones in this sample may be carry-over from other donors' samples. The sequenced sample was whole blood, obtained in connection with sensitization to the hapten diphenylcyclopropenone (DPC).

The nucleotide sequence is given as TGTGCCAGCAGCTTAGTCCAGGGGGGAAAACGAGAGACCCAGTACTTC. Its translation reads: CASSLVQGGKRETQYF. The chain is made from TRBV11-2 and TRBJ2-5; a weak D assignment points to TRBD1 (7 bases agree). The CDR3 covers 16 residues, taking in both the cysteine and the phenylalanine. Just the 48-base CDR3 DNA is kept, in frame starting at base 1. V gives up 1 base and J gives up 4 bases, and the segment between their germline ends measures 16 bases. In the germline V gene, CDR1 corresponds to SGHAT and CDR2 to FQNNGV.